This T cell receptor beta chain was profiled in a study of early T cells in non-severe SARS-CoV-2 infection. This clonotype was picked up a small number of times. TCRdb passed the 5' RACE reads through MiXCR, listing each CDR3 protein once. The sample yields about 80,000 distinct CDR3 sequences, 10% to 15% seen once. CDR1 and CDR2 from the germline V gene are SGHTA and FQGNSA. The length of the CDR3 is 8 residues. This specimen consisted of whole blood, obtained at baseline. The clonotype was recovered from an adult who was a healthcare worker with PCR-confirmed SARS-CoV-2 infection or an uninfected control (not recorded which). The donor label of this sample is uncertain. This chain uses TRBV7-2 with TRBJ2-1; 7 bases fit TRBD2. CDR3: CPGGEQFF. Here the CDR3 DNA reads TGTCCCGGGGGGGAGCAGTTCTTC.